What follows are 21 T cell receptor beta chains derived from one specimen sequenced in a study of control samples from healthy donors and cancer patients. The protocol was immunoSEQ multiplex PCR, while the TCRdb copy is restricted to in-frame clones and leaves out a portion. The table includes some 160,000 clones, around 96% detected once. What was sequenced was blood. The origin of the receptors is a woman aged 40-49 years in good health.

The CDR3, as DNA: TGTGCCAGCAGGCACTCTGGAAACACCATATATTTT. It is translated as CASRHSGNTIYF. The V and J genes are TRBV12-3 or TRBV12-4 and TRBJ1-3; D unclear. The CDR3 covers 12 residues. Between the trimmed V and J ends, which lost 6 bases and 0 bases, there was a span of 3 bases.

This chain joins TRBV6-2 or TRBV6-3 and TRBJ1-1; D is undetermined. The CDR3 spans 18 residues. Trimming removed 4 bases at V and 9 bases at J, with 30 bases between. Germline V gene lookup returns CDR1 MNHEY and CDR2 SVGEGT. CDR3 nucleotide sequence: TGTGCCAGCAGTTTCAGTACGACGGATTATGCTTTCGTGGGCAAAGCTTTCTTT. As protein: CASSFSTTDYAFVGKAFF.

The V call is TRBV10-2, the J call TRBJ1-2; D is undetermined. This CDR3 comprises 14 residues. V lost 2 bases and J 5 bases, leaving 12 bases between the germline ends. Per germline, CDR1 WSHSY and CDR2 SAAADI. This CDR3 is CASSERAQLYGYTF. CDR3 coding DNA: TGCGCCAGCAGTGAGCGGGCCCAGTTATATGGCTACACCTTC.

J is TRBJ2-2 and V is TRBV4-1; a possible D gene is TRBD1 (6 bases). With 4 bases removed from V and 6 bases from J, the gap between germline ends came to 15 bases. CDR3 length: 15 residues. CDR1 is MGHRA and CDR2 is YSYEKL in the germline V gene. CDR3 sequence reads: CASSPQGRVAGELFF. CDR3 in DNA: TGCGCCAGCAGCCCGCAGGGGAGAGTCGCCGGGGAGCTGTTTTTT.

The V gene is TRBV7-2, the J gene TRBJ1-2; the D is unclear. This CDR3 is 16 amino acids long. V was clipped by 1 base and J by 1 base, with 13 bases between them. The germline V gene encodes CDR1 SGHTA and CDR2 FQGNSA. CDR3 sequence: CASSLVGGDNNYGYTF. CDR3 DNA: TGTGCCAGCAGCTTAGTGGGAGGAGACAATAACTATGGCTACACCTTC.

The rearrangement uses TRBV15 and TRBJ2-6; the D is unclear. V lost 0 bases to trimming and J lost 1 base, with 4 bases between them. CDR3 length: 15 amino acids. Per the germline V gene, CDR1 is LNHNV and CDR2 is YYDKDF (reference sequence). CDR3 sequence (DNA): TGTGCCACCAGCAGAGAGGGGTCTGGGGCCAACGTCCTGACTTTC. Translating it yields CATSREGSGANVLTF.

V gene TRBV3-1 (or the pseudogene TRBV3-2) combines with J gene TRBJ2-1; 7 nucleotides match TRBD1. CDR1 and CDR2 (germline): LGHDT, YNNKEL (reference sequence). The CDR3 consists of 15 residues. Germline trimming cut 2 bases from V and 9 bases from J; bases unmatched to any gene: 10. The CDR3: CASSQQPGTAREQFF. The DNA for the CDR3 is TGTGCCAGCAGCCAACAGCCCGGGACAGCCCGTGAGCAGTTCTTC.

This chain uses TRBV4-2 with TRBJ1-4, with 10 bases that match TRBD1. The CDR3 totals 14 residues. Germline assignment: CDR1 LGHNA and CDR2 YNFKEQ. With V trimmed by 7 bases and J by 5 bases, 4 bases remained unmatched. The DNA for the CDR3 is TGTGCCAGCACCCCGGGACAGGGGAATGAAAAACTGTTTTTT. Its translation: CASTPGQGNEKLFF.

The chain employs TRBV6-5 and TRBJ2-1; TRBD1 aligns across 7 bases. The CDR3 contains 15 residues. Per the germline V gene, CDR1 is MNHEY and CDR2 is SVGAGI. V trimming: 6 bases; J trimming: 4 bases; junction bases outside the gene matches: 9. Written as DNA, the CDR3 is TGTGCCAGCAGCATCGACAGGGTAGTGTACAATGAGCAGTTCTTC. This encodes CASSIDRVVYNEQFF.

The chain carries TRBV19 and TRBJ1-4; D is unresolved. The CDR3 runs to 11 residues. Germline lookup yields CDR1 LNHDA and CDR2 SQIVND (reference sequence). V lost 5 bases to trimming and J lost 8 bases, with 6 bases between them. CDR3 coding DNA: TGTGCCAGTAGTGCCGGAGAAAAACTGTTTTTT. It yields the protein CASSAGEKLFF.

This chain uses TRBV2 with TRBJ1-5; TRBD1 might be the D (6 bases). The V and J ends lost 5 bases and 3 bases respectively, with 17 bases between them. Germline V gene lookup returns CDR1 SNHLY and CDR2 FYNNEI. This CDR3 has 16 residues. The CDR3 sequence: CASSPRGGGVNQPQHF. The CDR3 coding sequence is TGTGCCAGCAGTCCAAGGGGAGGGGGGGTCAATCAGCCCCAGCATTTT.

The chain uses TRBV9 and TRBJ1-2; the D gene is possibly TRBD1 (6 bases). Trimming took off 4 bases at V and 2 bases at J, with 12 bases between the two ends. Germline V gene sequence: CDR1 SGDLS, CDR2 YYNGEE. There are 14 residues in the CDR3. The CDR3 DNA follows: TGTGCCAGCAGCCCGACAGGTGGAAACTATGGCTACACCTTC. Translated: CASSPTGGNYGYTF.

The chain links TRBV2 to TRBJ1-4, with D uncertain. CDR3 size: 11 residues. Germline assignment: CDR1 SNHLY and CDR2 FYNNEI. The V end lost 10 bases, the J end lost 10 bases, and 13 bases lay between the germline ends. The CDR3 coding sequence is TGTGCCACCCACAGTAAAGGAAAACTGTTTTTT. It translates to CATHSKGKLFF.

This rearrangement joins TRBV5-4 to TRBJ1-2; D call uncertain. Trimming cost V 0 bases and J 4 bases, with 10 bases left between them. From germline, CDR1 is SGHNT and CDR2 YYREEE (reference sequence). The CDR3 is 14 amino acids. The CDR3 DNA reads as TGTGCCAGCAGCTTGGATGGACGGACCTATGGCTACACCTTC. Its protein product is CASSLDGRTYGYTF.

This chain uses TRBV2 with TRBJ2-2, with 8 bases fitting TRBD2. The germline CDR1 and CDR2 sequences are SNHLY and FYNNEI. The CDR3 totals 16 residues. J gave up 4 bases and V 8 bases, and 12 bases lay outside the gene matches. Here the CDR3 reads CASGSGAGGLTGELFF. In nucleotides, the CDR3 is TGTGCCAGCGGGTCCGGGGCGGGAGGACTCACCGGGGAGCTGTTTTTT.

CDR3 DNA: TGTGCCAGCAGCCCCGGACGGAGGAACACTGAAGCTTTCTTT. As protein: CASSPGRRNTEAFF. The J gene is TRBJ1-1, the V gene TRBV9, with D uncertain. Germline V gives CDR1 SGDLS, CDR2 YYNGEE. CDR3 length: 14 amino acids. The V gene lost 4 bases and the J gene lost 1 base, with 11 bases spanning the gap.

The genes are TRBV6-5 and TRBJ1-2; 7 positions agree with TRBD1. V lost 7 bases and J lost 4; bases outside the gene matches: 12. The germline gives CDR1 MNHEY, CDR2 SVGAGI. The length of the CDR3 is 15 residues. CDR3 bases: TGTGCCAGCAAGGAGTCAGGGGGTATTGGCTATGGCTACACCTTC. It yields the protein CASKESGGIGYGYTF.

In the case of this clone: The junction departs from germline at one end; a sequencing error may be responsible. This rearrangement joins TRBV7-2 to TRBJ2-7; no firm D call. This CDR3 has 13 amino acids. Per germline, CDR1 SGHTA and CDR2 FQGNSA. The DNA for the CDR3 is TGTGCCAGCAGCTTAGCGAGCAGTACACCGGGCGACTTC. Translation: CASSLASSTPGDF. Based on the CDR3 plus reference TRBV7-2 and TRBJ2-7, the full variable domain is GAGVSQSPSNKVTEKGKDVELRCDPISGHTALYWYRQSLGQGLEFLIYFQGNSAPDKSGLPSDRFSAERTGGSVSTLTIQRTQQEDSAVYLCASSLASSTPGDFGPGTRLTVT.

The chain has TRBV7-2 and TRBJ1-6; D is unresolved. Trimming took 6 bases from V and 0 from J, leaving 9 bases between them. Germline V gene lookup returns CDR1 SGHTA and CDR2 FQGNSA. The CDR3 loop spans 15 amino acids. The CDR3 region has the DNA TGTGCCAGCAGATTGCAGAGCTCCTATAATTCACCCCTCCACTTT. Translating gives CASRLQSSYNSPLHF.

On this clone: Sequence at one end of the junction differs from germline and may be a read error. The gene calls are TRBV7-7 and TRBJ1-1, with D unclear. The CDR3 is 13 residues long. Germline CDR1 reads SSHAT; CDR2 reads FNYEAQ (reference sequence). The CDR3 bases are TGTGCTAGCAGCCCGGCGGAGAACACTGAAGCTTTCTTT. It specifies CASSPAENTEAFF.

This rearrangement joins TRBV5-1 to TRBJ1-2; D call uncertain. Germline V gene sequence: CDR1 SGHRS, CDR2 YFSETQ. This CDR3 has 14 residues. The V and J ends lost 1 base and 6 bases respectively, with 13 bases between them. CDR3: CASSLQGSRDGYTF. CDR3 coding DNA: TGCGCCAGCAGCTTGCAAGGGAGTCGGGATGGCTACACCTTC.